This T cell receptor (beta chain) was profiled in a study of shared clonotypes between healthy human individuals. The CDR3 consists of 14 residues. The germline gives CDR1 SGHKS, CDR2 YYEKEE (reference sequence). The germline V and J ends were trimmed by 0 bases and 3 bases, with 7 bases remaining between them. Genomic DNA (from each subset) was split evenly across several immunoSEQ plates. This table comes from immunoSEQ multiplex PCR, and its TCRdb copy is limited to in-frame clones, with some not included. The sample has millions of clones; over 85% are singletons. Only Caucasian adults living in Nashville, Tennessee made up the donor group.

The rearrangement links TRBV5-5 to TRBJ1-5; D is unresolved. Sequenced input: naive CD4+ T cells sorted from blood. Noted subset: CD45RA+ positively selected. The sequence derives from a man aged 18 to 29 in good health. The DNA for the CDR3 is TGTGCCAGCAGCTTGGACAGTCTCAATCAGCCCCAGCATTTT. Encoded protein: CASSLDSLNQPQHF.